Below are 10 T cell receptor beta chains sequenced from a single sample in a study of T cell repertoires in cytomegalovirus infection. Their target antigens are unknown. Each CDR3 protein is one row after TCRdb ran MiXCR on the reads. Of about 920,000 distinct CDR3 sequences listed, roughly 30% were seen once; the top ten hold about 14%. Source: cultured CD8+ T cells from PBMCs, taken from culture after CMV antigen stimulation. The receptors shown here come from a human donor in good health (CMV status not recorded). Some clones in this sample may be carry-over from other donors' samples.

This clonotype turned up a few times. The chain has TRBV15 and TRBJ1-5; D gene ambiguous. Germline V gene data show CDR1 as LNHNV and CDR2 as YYDKDF (reference sequence). Trimming cost V 5 bases and J 1 base, with 9 bases left between them. The CDR3 is 14 residues long. For the CDR3, the DNA is TGTGCCACCAGCGAGGGCGCGAGCAATCAGCCCCAGCATTTT. Amino acids: CATSEGASNQPQHF.

V gene TRBV10-3 combines with J gene TRBJ1-1; the D gene is possibly TRBD1 (6 bases). The germline V gene encodes CDR1 ENHRY and CDR2 SYGVKD. V lost 3 bases and J 4 bases, leaving 9 bases between the germline ends. The CDR3 has 13 amino acids. The CDR3 sequence is CAISDMGATEAFF. The CDR3 bases are TGTGCCATCAGTGATATGGGGGCCACTGAAGCTTTCTTT.

The chain combines TRBV7-9 with TRBJ1-2, with D tentatively TRBD1 (5 bases). The CDR3 covers 16 residues. CDR1 SEHNR and CDR2 FQNEAQ come from the germline V gene (reference sequence). V dropped 7 bases and J dropped 4 bases, with 22 bases sitting between them. CDR3: CASTPPWGETTYGYTF. The CDR3 DNA follows: TGTGCCAGCACCCCGCCCTGGGGGGAAACTACCTATGGCTACACCTTC.

In its sample, this clonotype was seen many times. J is TRBJ1-5 and V is TRBV7-2; 7 nucleotides line up with TRBD1. Germline V lookup: CDR1 SGHTA, CDR2 FQGNSA. The CDR3 covers 15 residues. The V and J ends lost 4 bases and 2 bases, in that order; junction bases with no gene match: 5. CDR3 sequence reads: CASSSQGYGNQPQHF. The CDR3 nucleotides read TGTGCCAGCAGCTCACAGGGGTATGGCAATCAGCCCCAGCATTTT. Full variable domain (remainder filled in from reference TRBV7-2 and TRBJ1-5): GAGVSQSPSNKVTEKGKDVELRCDPISGHTALYWYRQSLGQGLEFLIYFQGNSAPDKSGLPSDRFSAERTGGSVSTLTIQRTQQEDSAVYLCASSSQGYGNQPQHFGDGTRLSIL.

With respect to this clonotype: This may be a read error: a much more frequent sequence differs by one nucleotide. The conserved phenylalanine or tryptophan normally closing the CDR3 is absent here, so this likely arose from a read error. The CDR3 reads CASSGSGEENIQYY. CDR3 DNA: TGTGCCAGCAGTGGGAGCGGGGAGGAAAACATTCAGTACTAC. This chain connects TRBV12-3 or TRBV12-4 to TRBJ2-4; 7 bases align to TRBD2. The CDR3 sequence is 14 residues long. Losses at the gene ends were 5 bases for V and 5 bases for J; bases not matched to a gene: 6.

Regarding this clonotype: A read error may explain this, as a much larger clone is one base away. V usage is TRBV7-6 and J usage is TRBJ2-7; TRBD1 agrees at 12 bases. Germline CDR1 and CDR2: SGHVS and FNYEAQ. CDR3 length: 15 residues. The V segment lost 5 bases and the J segment 8 bases; nucleotides outside the gene matches: 10. Here the CDR3 DNA reads TGTGCCAGCAGCCTTCGGGGACAGGGGGCGACCCAGCAGTACGTC. Encoded protein: CASSLRGQGATQQYV.

This clonotype was detected a few times. CDR3 DNA sequence: TGCAGTGCTCGCAGGGATGGCTACACCTTC. Translated, it gives CSARRDGYTF. The rearrangement joins TRBV20-1 to TRBJ1-2, with D maybe TRBD1 (5 bases). The CDR3 loop spans 10 amino acids. V lost 5 bases, J lost 6 bases, and 7 bases lay in between. Germline values: CDR1 DFQATT, CDR2 SNEGSKA (reference sequence).

The chain uses TRBV7-1 and TRBJ2-7; the D is unclear. TRBV7-1 is labeled an ORF, and its function is uncertain. Trimming removed 2 bases from V and 3 bases from J, with 8 bases in between. The CDR3 has 13 amino acids. CDR3 amino acids: CASSSRHIYEQYV. The CDR3 bases are TGTGCCAGCAGCTCAAGACACATCTACGAGCAGTACGTC.

This clonotype came up a few times. The J gene is TRBJ1-2, the V gene TRBV6-2 or TRBV6-3, with D uncertain. Germline V gene data show CDR1 as MNHEY and CDR2 as SVGEGT. V was shortened by 0 bases and J by 6 bases, with 5 bases between the two germline ends. This CDR3 is 12 amino acids long. For the CDR3, the DNA is TGTGCCAGCAGTTACTCAAGAAATGGCTACACCTTC. It codes for CASSYSRNGYTF.

This clonotype was observed at least ten times. The V and J genes are TRBV6-1 and TRBJ1-2, with unresolved D. This CDR3 has 16 residues. Germline V gives CDR1 MNHNS, CDR2 SASEGT. Trimming removed 4 bases from V and 0 bases from J, with 15 bases in between. This CDR3 is CASSVTAYETNYGYTF. The CDR3 coding sequence is TGTGCCAGCAGTGTCACAGCTTATGAAACTAACTATGGCTACACCTTC.